These 23 T cell receptor beta chains were sequenced from one sample in a study of blood T cell repertoires in COVID-19. Method: immunoSEQ multiplex PCR; TCRdb's copy keeps in-frame clones and lacks some. The table includes 150,000 or so clones, about 88% detected once. The sample comprised peripheral blood. The origin of the receptors is a human donor in a cohort sampled during active COVID-19.

This chain connects TRBV6-5 to TRBJ2-6; 8 bases line up with TRBD1. The germline V gene encodes CDR1 MNHEY and CDR2 SVGAGI. This CDR3 has 15 amino acids. J lost 1 base, V lost 6 bases, and 2 bases had no gene match. This CDR3 reads CASSRTGSGANVLTF. CDR3 bases: TGTGCCAGCAGCAGGACAGGGTCTGGGGCCAACGTCCTGACTTTC.

This clone was seen once. This chain joins TRBV4-1 and TRBJ2-3, with TRBD1 identical over 8 bases. Germline trimming cut 1 base from V and 5 bases from J; bases unmatched to any gene: 11. The CDR3 is 17 amino acids. Germline loops: CDR1 MGHRA, CDR2 YSYEKL. The CDR3 nucleotides read TGCGCCAGCAGCCAAGGGGAGTCCCCACAGGGGGTAGATACGCAGTATTTT. As protein: CASSQGESPQGVDTQYF.

This chain joins TRBV19 and TRBJ2-3; TRBD2 matches at 9 bases. CDR1 and CDR2 (germline): LNHDA, SQIVND (reference sequence). V was pared by 11 bases and J by 1 base, with 4 bases of the junction left unmatched. The CDR3 has 13 residues. The DNA for the CDR3 is TGTGCCGTGGGCGGGGGGGGCACAGATACGCAGTATTTT. Translating it yields CAVGGGGTDTQYF.

The chain has TRBV3-1 (or the pseudogene TRBV3-2) and TRBJ2-1; D is perhaps TRBD1 (5 bases). Trimming removed 2 bases from V and 7 bases from J, with 21 bases in between. The CDR3 has 17 amino acids. The germline gives CDR1 LGHDT, CDR2 YNNKEL (reference sequence). In DNA, the CDR3 is TGTGCCAGCAGCCAACCAGTAGGGCAGGGTCAGAGGAATGAGCAGTTCTTC. Translated: CASSQPVGQGQRNEQFF.

The sample holds one count of this clone. The chain combines TRBV19 with TRBJ2-4; 7 nucleotides match TRBD1. V dropped 6 bases and J dropped 7; count of bases not matched to a gene: 6. CDR3 length equals 13 residues. Germline V gives CDR1 LNHDA, CDR2 SQIVND (reference sequence). The CDR3 sequence: CASSWGRGNIQYF. For the CDR3, the DNA is TGTGCCAGTAGCTGGGGCAGGGGGAACATTCAGTACTTC.

This clone showed up just once. The rearrangement uses TRBV3-1 (or the pseudogene TRBV3-2) and TRBJ2-7; 13 nucleotides match TRBD2. With V trimmed by 1 base and J by 3 bases, 9 bases remained unmatched. Germline assignment: CDR1 LGHDT and CDR2 YNNKEL (reference sequence). This CDR3 contains 18 residues. Written as DNA, the CDR3 is TGTGCCAGCAGCCAAGTTTATGGGACTAGCGGGGCAGACTACGAGCAGTACTTC. As protein: CASSQVYGTSGADYEQYF.

The rearrangement uses TRBV13 and TRBJ2-7; 9 bases line up with TRBD1. Germline CDR1 PRHDT, CDR2 FYEKMQ (reference sequence). The CDR3 is made up of 15 amino acids. The ends lost 5 bases at V and 5 bases at J; junction bases unmatched: 10. The CDR3 spells CASSAYRGRRHEQYF. For the CDR3, the DNA is TGTGCCAGCAGCGCCTACAGGGGGCGCCGCCACGAGCAGTACTTC.

The sample holds a few counts of this clone. This chain links TRBV19 with TRBJ1-5, with 9 bases that match TRBD1. V lost 7 bases to trimming and J lost 7 bases; unmatched junction nucleotides: 11. Germline V gene sequence: CDR1 LNHDA, CDR2 SQIVND (reference sequence). The CDR3 contains 15 residues. For the CDR3, the DNA is TGTGCCAGTACTATGGGTACAGGGGGCGGGCAGCCCCAGCATTTT. Its translation is CASTMGTGGGQPQHF.

The gene calls are TRBV5-5 and TRBJ2-7; D is perhaps TRBD1 (7 bases). There are 15 residues in the CDR3. CDR1 and CDR2 (germline): SGHKS, YYEKEE (reference sequence). Trimming pared 3 bases from V and 4 bases from J, leaving 17 bases between. CDR3 in DNA: TGTGCCAGCAGCTCGGCGACAGGGAGGATATACGAGCAGTACTTC. This sequence encodes CASSSATGRIYEQYF.

This clone came up once. The chain is built from TRBV7-2 and TRBJ1-3; 7 bases map to TRBD1. Germline V lookup: CDR1 SGHTA, CDR2 FQGNSA. V dropped 10 bases and J dropped 4; count of bases not matched to a gene: 10. The CDR3 has 14 amino acids. CDR3 region: CATAETGTGNTIYF. The CDR3 DNA sequence: TGTGCCACTGCTGAGACAGGGACAGGAAACACCATATATTTT.

The rearrangement links TRBV27 to TRBJ1-1; D is perhaps TRBD1 (6 bases). CDR1 and CDR2 from the germline V gene are MNHEY and SMNVEV (reference sequence). The CDR3 is made up of 15 amino acids. V was clipped by 6 bases and J by 0 bases, with 14 bases between them. The CDR3 spells CASSPAGGVNTEAFF. As DNA, the CDR3 is TGTGCCAGCAGCCCCGCGGGGGGCGTGAACACTGAAGCTTTCTTT.

V and J are TRBV6-2 or TRBV6-3 and TRBJ2-2; D may be TRBD1 (5 bases). Trimming removed 5 bases at V and 6 bases at J, with 7 bases between. Germline loops: CDR1 MNHEY, CDR2 SVGEGT. CDR3 length: 12 amino acids. The CDR3 loop reads CASSPGSGELFF. The CDR3 DNA is TGTGCCAGCAGTCCAGGGTCCGGGGAGCTGTTTTTT.

This chain uses TRBV11-2 with TRBJ2-1; 8 positions match TRBD1. This CDR3 contains 17 residues. V lost 0 bases, J lost 5 bases, and 9 bases stayed unmatched. CDR1 is SGHAT and CDR2 is FQNNGV in the germline V gene. CDR3 protein: CASSLDHPGTGNNEQFF. The CDR3 DNA is TGTGCCAGCAGCTTAGACCACCCCGGGACAGGTAACAATGAGCAGTTCTTC. Drawing the rest from reference TRBV11-2 and TRBJ2-1, the complete variable domain is EAGVAQSPRYKIIEKRQSVAFWCNPISGHATLYWYQQILGQGPKLLIQFQNNGVVDDSQLPKDRFSAERLKGVDSTLKIQPAKLEDSAVYLCASSLDHPGTGNNEQFFGPGTRLTVL.

The chain links TRBV7-2 to TRBJ2-3, with 8 positions matching TRBD1. The CDR3 extends over 17 amino acids. Losses at the gene ends were 3 bases for V and 3 bases for J; bases not matched to a gene: 11. Germline CDR1 reads SGHTA; CDR2 reads FQGNSA. The CDR3 loop reads CASSFRPTGGMTDTQYF. In DNA, the CDR3 is TGTGCCAGCAGCTTTCGCCCTACAGGGGGAATGACAGATACGCAGTATTTT. The full variable domain, its missing parts supplied by reference TRBV7-2 and TRBJ2-3, is GAGVSQSPSNKVTEKGKDVELRCDPISGHTALYWYRQSLGQGLEFLIYFQGNSAPDKSGLPSDRFSAERTGGSVSTLTIQRTQQEDSAVYLCASSFRPTGGMTDTQYFGPGTRLTVL.

The chain employs TRBV6-5 and TRBJ2-1; D is undetermined. This CDR3 region has 11 residues. The V gene lost 6 bases and the J gene lost 12 bases, with 12 bases spanning the gap. Germline V gene data show CDR1 as MNHEY and CDR2 as SVGAGI. The CDR3 here is CASRGGPSQFF. The CDR3 coding sequence is TGTGCCAGCAGGGGTGGGCCCTCGCAGTTCTTC.

This chain's CDR3 is CASSSPPIGAAYSTDTQYF. Here the CDR3 DNA reads TGTGCCAGCAGTTCTCCACCCATAGGAGCGGCGTACAGCACAGATACGCAGTATTTT. The V call is TRBV7-9, the J call TRBJ2-3; D possibly corresponds to TRBD2 (5 bases). The germline gives CDR1 SEHNR, CDR2 FQNEAQ (reference sequence). Trimming took off 6 bases at V and 0 bases at J, with 25 bases between the two ends. CDR3 length: 19 amino acids.

V and J are TRBV4-2 and TRBJ1-6; D is ambiguous. V was cut by 0 bases and J by 6 bases, with 15 bases left in between. CDR3 length: 17 amino acids. Germline V gene data show CDR1 as LGHNA and CDR2 as YNFKEQ. CDR3 residues: CASSQEGLRLSNSPLHF. In DNA form, the CDR3 reads TGTGCCAGCAGCCAAGAAGGTTTGCGACTGAGTAATTCACCCCTCCACTTT.

In this sample, this clone turned up once. CDR3 amino acids: CASSLRSMDEQYF. In DNA form, the CDR3 reads TGTGCCAGCTCACTCCGGTCGATGGACGAGCAGTACTTC. The chain combines TRBV18 with TRBJ2-7, with D hard to call. The V and J ends lost 4 bases and 5 bases respectively, with 12 bases between them. The CDR3 has 13 residues. The V gene's germline CDR1 is KGHSH and CDR2 LQKENI. Together with reference TRBV18 and TRBJ2-7, the CDR3 gives the full variable domain: NAGVMQNPRHLVRRRGQEARLRCSPMKGHSHVYWYRQLPEEGLKFMVYLQKENIIDESGMPKERFSAEFPKEGPSILRIQQVVRGDSAAYFCASSLRSMDEQYFGPGTRLTVT.

The chain is built from TRBV7-2 and TRBJ2-3; 8 bases agree with TRBD1. This CDR3 has 14 amino acids. Germline lookup yields CDR1 SGHTA and CDR2 FQGNSA. The V and J ends lost 3 bases and 5 bases, in that order; junction bases with no gene match: 4. CDR3 bases: TGTGCCAGCAGCTTGGACAGGGCAAGAGATACGCAGTATTTT. Its translation is CASSLDRARDTQYF. The complete variable domain, with remaining parts taken from reference TRBV7-2 and TRBJ2-3, reads GAGVSQSPSNKVTEKGKDVELRCDPISGHTALYWYRQSLGQGLEFLIYFQGNSAPDKSGLPSDRFSAERTGGSVSTLTIQRTQQEDSAVYLCASSLDRARDTQYFGPGTRLTVL.

This chain uses TRBV11-2 with TRBJ2-7; maybe TRBD2 (5 bases). V shed 6 bases and J shed 0 bases, with 12 bases lying between them. Germline values: CDR1 SGHAT, CDR2 FQNNGV. The CDR3 spans 14 residues. CDR3 residues: CASRSGMSSYEQYF. CDR3 nucleotide sequence: TGTGCCAGCAGATCGGGGATGAGCTCCTACGAGCAGTACTTC.

This chain joins TRBV27 and TRBJ1-5, with 12 bases identical to TRBD1. The V gene's germline CDR1 is MNHEY and CDR2 SMNVEV (reference sequence). The CDR3 covers 17 residues. V gave up 3 bases and J gave up 4 bases; unmatched junction bases: 7. CDR3 sequence reads: CASSLQGTGGGNQPQHF. The CDR3, as DNA: TGTGCCAGCAGTTTGCAGGGGACAGGGGGCGGTAATCAGCCCCAGCATTTT.

The chain couples TRBV11-2 to TRBJ2-1; TRBD2 matches at 11 bases. V shed 5 bases, J shed 9 bases, and the junction held 9 bases outside the gene matches. CDR1 and CDR2 (germline): SGHAT, FQNNGV. The CDR3 consists of 15 residues. The CDR3 loop reads CASSAGLAGASEQFF. The DNA for the CDR3 is TGTGCCAGCAGCGCCGGACTAGCGGGCGCGTCTGAGCAGTTCTTC.

This chain uses TRBV30 with TRBJ1-2; maybe TRBD1 (5 bases). Germline CDR1 and CDR2: GTSNPN and SVGIG (reference sequence). V was cut by 2 bases and J by 5 bases, with 15 bases left in between. The CDR3 totals 14 residues. CDR3 amino acids: CAWSMRQRRYGYTF. Written as DNA, the CDR3 is TGTGCCTGGAGTATGAGACAGCGACGGTATGGCTACACCTTC.